A selection of T cell receptor beta chains follows, all from one sample in a study of blood T cell repertoires in COVID-19. The table came from immunoSEQ multiplex PCR; TCRdb's copy has only in-frame clones and leaves some out. In the table there are roughly 350,000 clones, 87% of which are singletons. Sequenced: peripheral blood. All receptors derive from a woman aged 45-65 years with COVID-19, enrolled during active disease. Both conserved end residues are part of each CDR3. The order of the fields is V gene, J gene, D gene, clone size, CDR3 protein, CDR3 DNA. D genes are given only for firm matches. Only part of the rows carry a size: once, few, many, or a class if the clone is expanded.

>TRBV5-1|TRBJ2-6|TRBD2|-
CASSARFSERLAGLRNVLTF
TGCGCCAGCAGCGCGCGATTTTCGGAGAGATTAGCGGGGCTCCGCAACGTCCTGACTTTC
>TRBV4-1|TRBJ1-4|TRBD1|-
CASSQVRGTNEKLFF
TGCGCCAGCAGCCAGGTCAGGGGGACTAATGAAAAACTGTTTTTT
>TRBV30|TRBJ1-5|TRBD1|-
CAWSRDSLNQPQHF
TGTGCCTGGAGTCGGGACAGCCTCAATCAGCCCCAGCATTTT
>TRBV4-1|TRBJ1-1|TRBD1|-
CASSQGQGRLLNTEAFF
TGCGCCAGCAGCCAAGGACAGGGACGTCTCCTGAACACTGAAGCTTTCTTT
>TRBV11-3|TRBJ2-1|TRBD2|-
CASSLQGEGEQFF
TGTGCCAGCAGCTTACAAGGGGAGGGGGAGCAGTTCTTC
>TRBV9|TRBJ2-1|TRBD2|many
CASSLAGGNYNEQFF
TGTGCCAGCAGCTTAGCGGGAGGCAACTACAATGAGCAGTTCTTC
>TRBV6-1|TRBJ1-6|TRBD1|-
CASSELGTGRPGSYNSPLHF
TGTGCCAGCAGTGAGCTTGGGACAGGCCGGCCGGGCTCCTATAATTCACCCCTCCACTTT
>TRBV7-6|TRBJ2-5|TRBD2|-
CASSRRLAGVVETQYF
TGTGCCAGCAGCCGACGACTAGCGGGAGTTGTTGAGACCCAGTACTTC
>TRBV6-5|TRBJ2-3|-|-
CASRRTGDTQYF
TGTGCCAGCAGGCGAACGGGAGATACGCAGTATTTT
>TRBV5-4|TRBJ2-7|-|-
CASSSPPTYEQYF
TGTGCCAGCAGCTCGCCCCCTACCTACGAGCAGTACTTC
>TRBV23-1|TRBJ2-5|-|-
CASSHFPPPRTGEGLRETQYF
TGCGCCAGCAGTCATTTCCCCCCCCCGAGAACGGGAGAGGGGTTAAGGGAGACCCAGTACTTC
>TRBV6-5|TRBJ2-2|-|-
CASSSGEAGELFF
TGTGCCAGCAGTTCAGGGGAAGCCGGGGAGCTGTTTTTT
>TRBV7-9|TRBJ1-2|TRBD1|-
CASSLVGQGWSGYTF
TGTGCCAGCAGCTTAGTCGGACAGGGCTGGTCTGGCTACACCTTC
>TRBV18|TRBJ2-5|TRBD1|-
CASQTGQGVTETQYF
TGTGCCAGCCAAACGGGACAGGGCGTAACAGAGACCCAGTACTTC
>TRBV3-1/TRBV3-2|TRBJ1-2|-|-
CASSQVNRDFGYTF
TGTGCCAGCAGCCAAGTCAACAGGGATTTTGGCTACACCTTC
>TRBV19|TRBJ1-6|-|-
CASSMGANSPLHF
TGTGCCAGTAGTATGGGGGCTAATTCACCCCTCCACTTT